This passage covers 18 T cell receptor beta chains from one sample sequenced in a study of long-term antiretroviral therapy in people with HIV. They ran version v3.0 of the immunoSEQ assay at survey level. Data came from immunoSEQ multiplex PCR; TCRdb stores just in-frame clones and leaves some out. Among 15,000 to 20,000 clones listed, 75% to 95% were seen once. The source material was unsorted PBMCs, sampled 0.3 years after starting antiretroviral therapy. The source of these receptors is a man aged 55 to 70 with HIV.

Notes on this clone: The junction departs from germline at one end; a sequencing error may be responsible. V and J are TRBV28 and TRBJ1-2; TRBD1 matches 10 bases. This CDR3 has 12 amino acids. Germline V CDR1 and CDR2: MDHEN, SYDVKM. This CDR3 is CASSPRRDRGFF. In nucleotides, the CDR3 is TGTGCCAGCAGTCCTCGCCGGGACAGGGGCTTCTTC.

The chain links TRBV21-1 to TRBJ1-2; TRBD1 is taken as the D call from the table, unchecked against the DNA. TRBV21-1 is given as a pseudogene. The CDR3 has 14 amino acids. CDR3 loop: CASSKQGGGYGYTF. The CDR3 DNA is TGTGCCAGCAGCAAACAGGGTGGTGGCTATGGCTACACCTTC.

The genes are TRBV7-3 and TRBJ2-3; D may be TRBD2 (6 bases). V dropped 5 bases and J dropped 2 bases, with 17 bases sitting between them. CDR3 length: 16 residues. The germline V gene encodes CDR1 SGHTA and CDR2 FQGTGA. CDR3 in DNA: TGTGCCAGCAGCCAGGGACTTTCCATCTTCACAGATACGCAGTATTTT. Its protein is CASSQGLSIFTDTQYF.

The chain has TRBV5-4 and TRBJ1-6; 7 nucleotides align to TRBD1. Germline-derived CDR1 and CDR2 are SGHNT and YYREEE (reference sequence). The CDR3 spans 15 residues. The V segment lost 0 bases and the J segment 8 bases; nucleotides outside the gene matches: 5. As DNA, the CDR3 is TGTGCCAGCAGCTTGGAAGGGGGCAGATATTCACCCCTCCACTTT. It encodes CASSLEGGRYSPLHF. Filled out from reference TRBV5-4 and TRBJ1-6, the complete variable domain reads ETGVTQSPTHLIKTRGQQVTLRCSSQSGHNTVSWYQQALGQGPQFIFQYYREEENGRGNFPPRFSGLQFPNYSSELNVNALELDDSALYLCASSLEGGRYSPLHFGNGTRLTVT.

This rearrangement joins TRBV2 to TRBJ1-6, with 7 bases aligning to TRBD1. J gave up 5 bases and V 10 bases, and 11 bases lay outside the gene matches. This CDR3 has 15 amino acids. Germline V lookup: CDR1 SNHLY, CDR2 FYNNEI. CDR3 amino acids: CATPGRGFDNSPLHF. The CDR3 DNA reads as TGTGCCACCCCGGGCAGGGGGTTCGATAATTCACCCCTCCACTTT.

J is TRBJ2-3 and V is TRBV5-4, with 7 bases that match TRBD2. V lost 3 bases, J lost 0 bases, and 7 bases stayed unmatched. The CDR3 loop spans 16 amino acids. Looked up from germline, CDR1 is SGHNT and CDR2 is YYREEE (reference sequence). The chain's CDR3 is CASSSSWRGSTDTQYF. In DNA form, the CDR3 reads TGTGCCAGCAGCTCTAGTTGGCGGGGGAGCACAGATACGCAGTATTTT.

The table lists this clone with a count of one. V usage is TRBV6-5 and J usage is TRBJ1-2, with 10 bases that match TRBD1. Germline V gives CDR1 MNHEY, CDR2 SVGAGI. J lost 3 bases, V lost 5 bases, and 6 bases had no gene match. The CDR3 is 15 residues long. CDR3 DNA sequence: TGTGCCAGCAGTCGAAGGACAGGGGGGGACTATGGCTACACCTTC. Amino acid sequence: CASSRRTGGDYGYTF.

The CDR3 DNA follows: TGTGCCAGCAGCTCCCAATTTGGGACTGAAGCTTTCTTT. Protein: CASSSQFGTEAFF. V and J are TRBV11-1 and TRBJ1-1; D is undetermined. Per germline, CDR1 SGHAT and CDR2 FQDESV (reference sequence). V was pared by 4 bases and J by 5 bases, with 11 bases between. This CDR3 spans 13 amino acids. Looking up the rest from reference TRBV11-1 and TRBJ1-1 gives the full variable domain: EAEVAQSPRYKITEKSQAVAFWCDPISGHATLYWYRQILGQGPELLVQFQDESVVDDSQLPKDRFSAERLKGVDSTLKIQPAELGDSAMYLCASSSQFGTEAFFGQGTRLTVV.

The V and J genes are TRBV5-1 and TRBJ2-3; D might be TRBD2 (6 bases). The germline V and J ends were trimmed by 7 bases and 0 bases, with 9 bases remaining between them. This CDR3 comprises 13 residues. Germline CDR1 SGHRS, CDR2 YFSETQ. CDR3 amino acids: CASGGISTDTQYF. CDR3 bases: TGCGCCAGCGGCGGGATTAGCACAGATACGCAGTATTTT.

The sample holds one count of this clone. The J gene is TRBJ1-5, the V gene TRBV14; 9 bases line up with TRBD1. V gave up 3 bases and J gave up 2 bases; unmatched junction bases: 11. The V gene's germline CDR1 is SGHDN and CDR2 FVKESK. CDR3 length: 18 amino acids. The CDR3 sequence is CASSQLGQGEGGNQPQHF. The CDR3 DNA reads TGTGCCAGCAGCCAGTTGGGACAGGGAGAGGGAGGCAATCAGCCCCAGCATTTT.

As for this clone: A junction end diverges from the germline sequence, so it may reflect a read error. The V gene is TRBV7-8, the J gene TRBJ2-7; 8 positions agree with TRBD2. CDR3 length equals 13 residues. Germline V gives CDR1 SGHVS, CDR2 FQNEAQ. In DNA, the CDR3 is TGTGCCAGCAGTTTAGCGGGATTCTACGAGCAGTACTTC. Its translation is CASSLAGFYEQYF. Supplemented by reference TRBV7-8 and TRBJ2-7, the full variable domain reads GAGVSQSPRYKVAKRGQDVALRCDPISGHVSLFWYQQALGQGPEFLTYFQNEAQLDKSGLPSDRFFAERPEGSVSTLKIQRTQQEDSAVYLCASSLAGFYEQYFGPGTRLTVT.

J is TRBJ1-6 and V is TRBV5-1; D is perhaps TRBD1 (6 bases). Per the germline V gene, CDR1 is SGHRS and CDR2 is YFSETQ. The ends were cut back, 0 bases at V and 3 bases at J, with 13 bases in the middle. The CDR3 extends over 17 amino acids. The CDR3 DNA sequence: TGCGCCAGCAGCTTGGGGGGGGGCGATATCTATAATTCACCCCTCCACTTT. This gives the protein CASSLGGGDIYNSPLHF.

The CDR3 reads CASSVSQTPKGFF. CDR3 sequence (DNA): TGTGCCAGCAGTGTTTCTCAGACGCCAAAAGGTTTCTTT. The V and J genes are TRBV6-1 and TRBJ1-1; unclear D gene. Germline-derived CDR1 and CDR2 are MNHNS and SASEGT. The CDR3 is 13 residues long. Trimming cost V 4 bases and J 13 bases, with 19 bases left between them.

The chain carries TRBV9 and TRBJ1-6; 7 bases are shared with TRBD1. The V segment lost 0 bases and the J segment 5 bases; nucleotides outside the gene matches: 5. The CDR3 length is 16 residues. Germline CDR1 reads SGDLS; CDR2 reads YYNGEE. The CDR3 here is CASSVDQGTDNSPLHF. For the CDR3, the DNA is TGTGCCAGCAGCGTAGATCAGGGGACAGATAATTCACCCCTCCACTTT.

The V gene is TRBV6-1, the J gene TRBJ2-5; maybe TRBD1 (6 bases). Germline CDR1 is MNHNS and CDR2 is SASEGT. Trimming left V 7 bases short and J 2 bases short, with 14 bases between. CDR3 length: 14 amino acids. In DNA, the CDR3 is TGTGCCAGCACCAACACAGGGCTACAAGAGACCCAGTACTTC. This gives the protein CASTNTGLQETQYF.

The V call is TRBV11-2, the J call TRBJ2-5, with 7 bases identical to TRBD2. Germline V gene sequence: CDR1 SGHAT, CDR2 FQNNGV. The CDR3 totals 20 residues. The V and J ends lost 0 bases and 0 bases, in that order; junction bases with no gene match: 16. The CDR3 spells CASSLEWLPSGNSYQETQYF. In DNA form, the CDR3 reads TGTGCCAGCAGCTTAGAATGGTTGCCTAGCGGAAACTCGTACCAAGAGACCCAGTACTTC.

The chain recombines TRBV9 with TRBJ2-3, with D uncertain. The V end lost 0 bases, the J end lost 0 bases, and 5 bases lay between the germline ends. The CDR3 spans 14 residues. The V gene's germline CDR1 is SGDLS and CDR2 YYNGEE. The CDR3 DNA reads TGTGCCAGCAGCGTAGAAGGTAGCACAGATACGCAGTATTTT. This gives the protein CASSVEGSTDTQYF.

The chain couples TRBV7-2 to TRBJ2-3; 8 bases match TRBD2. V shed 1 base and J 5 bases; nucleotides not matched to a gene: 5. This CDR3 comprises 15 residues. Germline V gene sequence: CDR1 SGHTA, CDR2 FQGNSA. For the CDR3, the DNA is TGTGCCAGCAGCTTAGTCGGGGGGGCAGGAGATACGCAGTATTTT. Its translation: CASSLVGGAGDTQYF.